These 30 T cell receptor beta chains came from one sample sequenced in a study of T-cell reconstitution after alpha-beta-depleted transplantation in children. Preparing the TCRbeta library involved the use of unique molecular identifiers. In TCRdb, the PCR reads were re-called with MiXCR into one record per CDR3 protein. The sample records about 540,000 distinct CDR3 sequences, approximately 20% being singletons. Material: PBMCs from the stem cell graft donor, obtained from the stem cell graft. The receptors come from a human donor who donated a stem cell graft to a child with acute lymphoblastic leukemia.

V gene TRBV27 combines with J gene TRBJ1-1; TRBD1 matches at 7 bases. CDR1 is MNHEY, CDR2 SMNVEV, per germline (reference sequence). Germline trimming cut 5 bases from V and 6 bases from J; bases unmatched to any gene: 9. The CDR3 contains 14 residues. The CDR3 DNA sequence: TGTGCCAGCAGTATTGGGGGACAGATGGCTGAAGCTTTCTTT. It yields the protein CASSIGGQMAEAFF.

This chain joins TRBV9 and TRBJ2-7, with D hard to call. V was trimmed by 0 bases and J by 1 base, leaving 8 bases between them. The CDR3 sequence is 14 residues long. Germline CDR1 reads SGDLS; CDR2 reads YYNGEE. CDR3 region: CASSVEDGSYEQYF. The CDR3 coding sequence is TGTGCCAGCAGCGTAGAAGACGGTTCCTACGAGCAGTACTTC.

This clonotype was seen a few times. The rearrangement links TRBV27 to TRBJ1-1; D may be TRBD1 (6 bases). Trimming stripped 6 bases from V and 0 bases from J, with 11 bases between. Germline CDR1 is MNHEY and CDR2 is SMNVEV (reference sequence). CDR3 length: 14 residues. DNA for the CDR3: TGTGCCAGCAGGTCGACAGGCGTGAACACTGAAGCTTTCTTT. Translated: CASRSTGVNTEAFF.

The chain couples TRBV5-1 to TRBJ1-1, with D possibly TRBD1 on 6 matching bases. The germline gives CDR1 SGHRS, CDR2 YFSETQ. V lost 5 bases and J 0 bases, leaving 11 bases between the germline ends. The CDR3 loop spans 14 amino acids. CDR3: CASRPGAMNTEAFF. The CDR3 DNA sequence: TGCGCCAGCAGGCCAGGGGCAATGAACACTGAAGCTTTCTTT.

This clonotype was detected a few times. J is TRBJ1-5 and V is TRBV12-3 or TRBV12-4; weak D call: TRBD1 (5 bases). This CDR3 comprises 15 residues. Trimming shortened V by 10 bases and J by 2 bases, and 18 bases separated the two germline ends. The DNA of the CDR3 is TGTGCCACCTCCCGTGCAGGGAGTGGCAATCAGCCCCAGCATTTT. It encodes CATSRAGSGNQPQHF.

This clonotype was seen at least ten times. The chain combines TRBV29-1 with TRBJ2-2; D is perhaps TRBD1 or TRBD2 (5 bases each). The ends were cut back, 7 bases at V and 1 base at J, with 13 bases in the middle. The CDR3 is 14 residues long. The germline V gene has CDR1 SQVTM and CDR2 ANQGSEA. This chain's CDR3 is CSGKWDQNTGELFF. The CDR3 region has the DNA TGCAGCGGGAAATGGGACCAGAACACCGGGGAGCTGTTTTTT.

The chain employs TRBV5-5 and TRBJ2-1, with D possibly TRBD2 on 5 matching bases. V was pared by 4 bases and J by 0 bases, with 14 bases between. The V gene's germline CDR1 is SGHKS and CDR2 YYEKEE (reference sequence). The CDR3 extends over 16 amino acids. The CDR3 region is CASSDIDYSSYNEQFF. CDR3 nucleotide sequence: TGTGCCAGCAGCGATATCGACTACAGCTCCTACAATGAGCAGTTCTTC.

This clonotype was seen more than once but under ten times. This chain connects TRBV12-3 or TRBV12-4 to TRBJ2-7; 10 bases agree with TRBD2. This CDR3 spans 15 amino acids. V trimming: 6 bases; J trimming: 2 bases; junction bases outside the gene matches: 7. CDR3 amino acids: CASRGGLAVTYEQYF. DNA of the CDR3: TGTGCCAGCAGGGGAGGACTAGCGGTGACCTACGAGCAGTACTTC.

Many counts were recorded for this clonotype. The V gene is TRBV18, the J gene TRBJ2-5; D perhaps matches TRBD1 (5 bases). Trimming pared 0 bases from V and 2 bases from J, leaving 7 bases between. Germline values: CDR1 KGHSH, CDR2 LQKENI. CDR3 length: 14 amino acids. CDR3 amino acids: CASSPPDSQETQYF. Written as DNA, the CDR3 is TGTGCCAGCTCACCACCTGACAGTCAAGAGACCCAGTACTTC.

This chain uses TRBV30 with TRBJ2-7; weak D call: TRBD1 (5 bases). This CDR3 has 13 residues. Looked up from germline, CDR1 is GTSNPN and CDR2 is SVGIG (reference sequence). V was shortened by 1 base and J by 2 bases, with 9 bases between the two germline ends. For the CDR3, the DNA is TGTGCCTGGAGTGCTGGACAACCCTACGAGCAGTACTTC. The encoded protein is CAWSAGQPYEQYF.

This clonotype was found a few times. This chain connects TRBV11-2 to TRBJ2-3; 10 bases are a match to TRBD2. CDR3 size: 15 residues. CDR1 is SGHAT, CDR2 FQNNGV, per germline. Losses at the gene ends were 4 bases for V and 5 bases for J; bases not matched to a gene: 6. The CDR3 is CASSSSGRAVDTQYF. In DNA form, the CDR3 reads TGTGCCAGCAGCTCCAGCGGGAGGGCCGTAGATACGCAGTATTTT. Complete variable domain (other parts from reference TRBV11-2 and TRBJ2-3): EAGVAQSPRYKIIEKRQSVAFWCNPISGHATLYWYQQILGQGPKLLIQFQNNGVVDDSQLPKDRFSAERLKGVDSTLKIQPAKLEDSAVYLCASSSSGRAVDTQYFGPGTRLTVL.

This clonotype has a handful of counts. The chain recombines TRBV12-3 or TRBV12-4 with TRBJ2-7, with 9 positions matching TRBD1. There are 12 residues in the CDR3. V gave up 5 bases and J gave up 8 bases; unmatched junction bases: 4. CDR3 amino acids: CASSLGTGQQYF. The CDR3 nucleotides are TGTGCCAGCAGTCTCGGGACAGGGCAGCAGTACTTC.

The V and J genes are TRBV5-1 and TRBJ2-5, with 14 bases identical to TRBD2. The CDR3 spans 17 residues. CDR1 and CDR2 (germline): SGHRS, YFSETQ. V lost 4 bases and J lost 4; bases outside the gene matches: 9. The CDR3 DNA reads TGCGCCAGCAGCAAGGGACTAGCGGGGGTGCTTGGAGAGACCCAGTACTTC. Its protein is CASSKGLAGVLGETQYF. Full variable domain (outside the CDR3, taken from reference TRBV5-1 and TRBJ2-5): KAGVTQTPRYLIKTRGQQVTLSCSPISGHRSVSWYQQTPGQGLQFLFEYFSETQRNKGNFPGRFSGRQFSNSRSEMNVSTLELGDSALYLCASSKGLAGVLGETQYFGPGTRLLVL.

The genes are TRBV5-1 and TRBJ1-2, with 9 bases aligning to TRBD1. With 4 bases clipped from V and 8 bases from J, the junction kept 12 bases outside the gene matches. The CDR3 sequence is 15 residues long. Germline CDR1 and CDR2: SGHRS and YFSETQ. CDR3 coding DNA: TGCGCCAGCAGCACGGGACAGGGAGAGATTCGGGGCTACACCTTC. This encodes CASSTGQGEIRGYTF.

Worth noting for this clonotype: A read error may be the cause here, since a much bigger clone is one base away. The chain combines TRBV28 with TRBJ2-4, with TRBD2 matching 11 bases. V shed 8 bases and J 12 bases; nucleotides not matched to a gene: 6. The V gene's germline CDR1 is MDHEN and CDR2 SYDVKM. The CDR3 contains 12 residues. CDR3 sequence reads: CASGTSGARQYF. As DNA, the CDR3 is TGTGCCAGCGGGACTAGCGGCGCACGTCAGTACTTC.

As for this clonotype: The germline gene is not matched at one end of the junction; a read error may be the cause. The chain combines TRBV10-2 with TRBJ2-2; 11 positions agree with TRBD1. Per germline, CDR1 WSHSY and CDR2 SAAADI. CDR3 size: 15 residues. CDR3 coding DNA: TGCCCCAGCATGGAGAGGACAGGGGGCTGGGGGGAGCTGTTTTTT. The encoded protein is CPSMERTGGWGELFF.

This clonotype has more than one count but fewer than ten. The chain is built from TRBV29-1 and TRBJ2-7; 7 bases are a match to TRBD1. CDR3 length equals 14 residues. The germline V gene encodes CDR1 SQVTM and CDR2 ANQGSEA. The trim removed 5 bases at V and 3 bases at J, leaving 10 bases unmatched. In DNA, the CDR3 is TGCAGCGTTTCAGAGAGGGGGCGGGTCTACGAGCAGTACTTC. The encoded protein is CSVSERGRVYEQYF.

V and J are TRBV20-1 and TRBJ2-3, with a weak D call TRBD2 (6 bases). V lost 3 bases and J 3 bases, leaving 16 bases between the germline ends. Germline V CDR1 and CDR2: DFQATT, SNEGSKA (reference sequence). CDR3 length equals 15 residues. In DNA, the CDR3 is TGCAGTGCTAGGTTTGTTGGGACTCCAACAGATACGCAGTATTTT. Protein product: CSARFVGTPTDTQYF.

J is TRBJ2-5 and V is TRBV12-3 or TRBV12-4, with 7 bases aligning to TRBD1. V shed 1 base and J 8 bases; nucleotides not matched to a gene: 10. The CDR3 length is 15 residues. In nucleotides, the CDR3 is TGTGCCAGCAGTTTAGGGATTCTGGGACAGATAACCCAGTACTTC. This codes for CASSLGILGQITQYF.

V is TRBV3-1 and J is TRBJ2-5, with D unclear. The germline gives CDR1 LGHDT, CDR2 YNNKEL (reference sequence). The CDR3 spans 15 residues. Trimming stripped 0 bases from V and 5 bases from J, with 13 bases between. CDR3 sequence: CASSQEVFPGETQYF. CDR3 bases: TGTGCCAGCAGCCAAGAGGTCTTCCCCGGGGAGACCCAGTACTTC.

This chain links TRBV29-1 with TRBJ1-2; weak D call: TRBD1 (5 bases). The CDR3 length is 11 residues. The V and J ends lost 6 bases and 9 bases respectively, with 14 bases between them. CDR1 SQVTM and CDR2 ANQGSEA come from the germline V gene. CDR3 in amino acids: CSVAQEGSYTF. In DNA form, the CDR3 reads TGCAGCGTCGCACAGGAGGGTAGCTACACCTTC. Supplemented by reference TRBV29-1 and TRBJ1-2, the full variable domain reads SAVISQKPSRDICQRGTSLTIQCQVDSQVTMMFWYRQQPGQSLTLIATANQGSEATYESGFVIDKFPISRPNLTFSTLTVSNMSPEDSSIYLCSVAQEGSYTFGSGTRLTVV.

In the case of this clonotype: A read error may account for a junction end that differs from germline. The chain uses TRBV12-3 or TRBV12-4 and TRBJ2-4; 9 bases are a match to TRBD2. This CDR3 comprises 17 residues. The CDR3 DNA follows: TGTGCCAGCAGTTCGTTAGCGGGAGCTGGGAGCAAAAACAGTCAGTACTTC. This sequence encodes CASSSLAGAGSKNSQYF.

The V call is TRBV24-1, the J call TRBJ2-1; 8 bases align to TRBD2. With V trimmed by 7 bases and J by 10 bases, 8 bases remained unmatched. The CDR3 length is 13 residues. CDR1 is KGHDR, CDR2 SFDVKD, per germline. The CDR3 nucleotides are TGTGCCACCAGGCAGCGGGAGTCAGAGGAGCAGTTCTTC. Translating gives CATRQRESEEQFF.

V and J are TRBV7-3 and TRBJ2-1, with 8 positions matching TRBD2. J was trimmed by 0 bases and V by 1 base; bases with no gene match: 5. The CDR3 sequence is 17 residues long. Germline values: CDR1 SGHTA, CDR2 FQGTGA. CDR3 protein: CASSLMWSGSSYNEQFF. In DNA, the CDR3 is TGTGCCAGCAGCTTAATGTGGAGCGGGAGCTCCTACAATGAGCAGTTCTTC.

This clonotype came up a few times. This sequence joins TRBV25-1 and TRBJ2-1; 7 nucleotides align to TRBD1. V shed 6 bases, J shed 4 bases, and the junction held 15 bases outside the gene matches. The CDR3 sequence is 17 residues long. CDR1 is MGHDK, CDR2 SYGVNS, per germline. The CDR3 reads CASSEGSVGDSYNEQFF. CDR3 sequence (DNA): TGTGCCAGCAGCGAGGGTTCGGTGGGGGACAGTTACAATGAGCAGTTCTTC.

The J gene is TRBJ2-5, the V gene TRBV2, with a weak D call TRBD2 (6 bases). The CDR3 extends over 13 amino acids. The germline gives CDR1 SNHLY, CDR2 FYNNEI. V lost 8 bases and J lost 4, with 14 bases in between. The CDR3 sequence is CASRAGSPETQYF. As DNA, the CDR3 is TGTGCCAGCCGGGCGGGGTCTCCAGAGACCCAGTACTTC.

The genes are TRBV29-1 and TRBJ2-1; a possible D gene is TRBD2 (6 bases). The CDR3 covers 15 residues. Deletions cut 5 bases from V and 0 bases from J, with 14 bases between. Germline V CDR1 and CDR2: SQVTM, ANQGSEA. The CDR3 region has the DNA TGCAGCGTTACCGGGACTCCGTCCTCCTACAATGAGCAGTTCTTC. Translation gives CSVTGTPSSYNEQFF.

The table lists this clonotype with many counts. V gene TRBV5-1 combines with J gene TRBJ2-2, with TRBD1 matching over 8 bases. The CDR3 has 17 amino acids. V dropped 0 bases and J dropped 2; count of bases not matched to a gene: 6. The V gene's germline CDR1 is SGHRS and CDR2 YFSETQ. CDR3 sequence: CASSLGQGARNTGELFF. The CDR3, as DNA: TGCGCCAGCAGCTTGGGGCAGGGGGCTCGAAACACCGGGGAGCTGTTTTTT. Filled out from reference TRBV5-1 and TRBJ2-2, the complete variable domain reads KAGVTQTPRYLIKTRGQQVTLSCSPISGHRSVSWYQQTPGQGLQFLFEYFSETQRNKGNFPGRFSGRQFSNSRSEMNVSTLELGDSALYLCASSLGQGARNTGELFFGEGSRLTVL.

This clonotype has just a few counts. CDR3 sequence reads: CASSLQSREAFF. CDR3 nucleotide sequence: TGTGCCAGCAGCTTACAATCAAGGGAAGCTTTCTTT. This chain connects TRBV7-9 to TRBJ1-1; D remains ambiguous. Germline lookup yields CDR1 SEHNR and CDR2 FQNEAQ (reference sequence). V was cut by 2 bases and J by 8 bases, with 9 bases left in between. The CDR3 length is 12 residues.

This clonotype turned up a few times. This sequence joins TRBV27 and TRBJ1-2, with a tentative D call TRBD1 (5 bases). The CDR3 is made up of 15 amino acids. CDR1 MNHEY and CDR2 SMNVEV come from the germline V gene (reference sequence). V shed 2 bases and J shed 4 bases, with 14 bases lying between them. Here the CDR3 reads CASSLGVGQIYGYTF. In DNA form, the CDR3 reads TGTGCCAGCAGTTTAGGGGTGGGGCAAATCTATGGCTACACCTTC.